This T cell receptor (beta chain) was found in a study of control samples from healthy donors and cancer patients. The table came from immunoSEQ multiplex PCR; TCRdb's copy has only in-frame clones and leaves some out. The sample contains roughly 400,000 clones, around nine tenths of which appear only once. The V end lost 0 bases, the J end lost 6 bases, and 6 bases lay between the germline ends. The CDR3 is made up of 13 amino acids. CDR1 and CDR2 from the germline V gene are MDHEN and SYDVKM. The chain uses TRBV28 and TRBJ1-5; maybe TRBD1 (5 bases). The clonotype originates from a man between 35 and 55 years old with head and neck cancer. Specimen: PBMCs. The CDR3, as DNA: TGTGCCAGCAGTTTATGGGGGGGTCAGCCCCAGCATTTT. It codes for CASSLWGGQPQHF.